The sequence of this T cell receptor (beta chain) was determined in a study of tumor-infiltrating lymphocytes in primary liver carcinoma. Germline CDR1 MNHEY, CDR2 SVGEGT. This CDR3 has 13 amino acids. Scientists recovered RNA and DNA together from approximately 20-30 mg of unsorted bulk tissue. Surgery removed the patients' primary liver carcinoma. TCR beta cDNA came from about 0.55 ug total RNA, primed with a constant-region primer. Libraries for TCR beta were built through three nested multiplex PCR rounds, which together made up a slightly modified ARM-PCR procedure. Two initial PCR rounds of approximately 10 cycles each paired TRBV1-TRBV30 forward primers with a C-beta reverse primer. MiXCR, run by TCRdb on the multiplex PCR reads, gives a single entry per CDR3 protein. The sample lists 150,000 to 200,000 distinct CDR3 sequences, 85% occurring once. Study-level points and caveats: Only about 8-25% of top clones appeared in all five tumor regions. Tumor-adjacent and tumor-blood pairs shared less of their repertoires than tumor region pairs shared.

As to this clonotype: What it recognizes is unknown. A read error may account for a junction end that differs from germline.

The V gene is TRBV6-2 or TRBV6-3, the J gene TRBJ1-1; D may be TRBD1 (5 bases). Sequencing was done on a sample of tumor tissue from primary liver carcinoma. The TCR sequence derives from a man aged 35 to 55 with primary liver carcinoma and hepatitis B virus infection. CDR3 residues: CVSRLTENTEVFF. The CDR3 DNA reads TGTGTCAGCCGACTGACAGAAAACACTGAAGTTTTCTTT.